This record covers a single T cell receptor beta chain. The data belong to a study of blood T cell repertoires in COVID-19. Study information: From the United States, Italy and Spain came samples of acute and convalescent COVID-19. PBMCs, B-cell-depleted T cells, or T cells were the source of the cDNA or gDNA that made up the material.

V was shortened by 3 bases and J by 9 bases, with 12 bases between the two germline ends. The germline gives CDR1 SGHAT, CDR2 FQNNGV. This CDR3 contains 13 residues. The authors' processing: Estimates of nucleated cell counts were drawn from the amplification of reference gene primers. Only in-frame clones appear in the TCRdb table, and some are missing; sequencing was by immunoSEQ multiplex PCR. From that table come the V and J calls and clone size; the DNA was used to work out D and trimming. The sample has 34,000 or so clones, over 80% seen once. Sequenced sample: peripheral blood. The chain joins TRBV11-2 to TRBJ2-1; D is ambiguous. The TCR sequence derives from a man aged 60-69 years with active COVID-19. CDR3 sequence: CASSLSFDGEQFF. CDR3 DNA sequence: TGTGCCAGCAGCTTGAGCTTCGATGGTGAGCAGTTCTTC.